Listed below are T cell receptor beta chains from one sample, sequenced in a study of cytomegalovirus exposure and HLA in healthy donors. The repertoire was sequenced with immunoSEQ multiplex PCR; TCRdb's copy has only in-frame clones and lacks some. The repertoire table contains 85,000 to 110,000 clones. Sequencing was performed on PBMCs. These TCRs come from a man aged 35-49 years in good health and CMV-seronegative. CDR3s include the opening cysteine and the closing phenylalanine or tryptophan. D genes are given only for firm matches.

J: TRBJ1-5
V: TRBV30
D: TRBD1
length: 14
DNA: TGTGCCTGGAGTGTACTACAGGGGAATCAGCCCCAGCATTTT
CDR3: CAWSVLQGNQPQHF

J: TRBJ2-2
V: TRBV10-3
D: TRBD2
length: 17
DNA: TGTGCCATCAGTGATTCGGCGGGAGGGCCGATCGGAGGGGAGCTGTTTTTT
CDR3: CAISDSAGGPIGGELFF

J: TRBJ2-6
V: TRBV19
D: NA
length: 18
DNA: TGTGCCAGTAGTACCACCGGGACTGGTAGCTCTGGGGCCAACGTCCTGACTTTC
CDR3: CASSTTGTGSSGANVLTF

J: TRBJ2-1
V: TRBV30
D: TRBD2
length: 12
DNA: TGTGCCTGGGCGGGGGAATGGGGTGAGCAGTTCTTC
CDR3: CAWAGEWGEQFF

J: TRBJ1-2
V: TRBV6-5
D: NA
length: 15
DNA: TGTGCCAGCAGTTTAACATCGCCGGACAGCTATGGCTACACCTTC
CDR3: CASSLTSPDSYGYTF

J: TRBJ2-1
V: TRBV29-1
D: NA
length: 12
DNA: TGCAGCGTTGTGGGAGCGTCAAGTGAGCAGTTCTTC
CDR3: CSVVGASSEQFF

J: TRBJ1-2
V: TRBV9
D: NA
length: 14
DNA: TGTGCCAGCAGCGTATCACTCCAGGGCGGTGGCTACACCTTC
CDR3: CASSVSLQGGGYTF

J: TRBJ1-1
V: TRBV5-1
D: NA
length: 12
DNA: TGCGCCAGCAGCTATACAGGGCTTGAAGCTTTCTTT
CDR3: CASSYTGLEAFF

J: TRBJ2-7
V: TRBV5-3
D: TRBD1
length: 16
DNA: TGTGCCAGAAGCCTAAGGCCACCGGGACAGGGCTACGAGCAGTACTTC
CDR3: CARSLRPPGQGYEQYF

J: TRBJ2-7
V: TRBV5-1
D: TRBD2
length: 15
DNA: TGCGCCAGCAGCTCCGGAGGTAGCGGGGGTTACGAGCAGTACTTC
CDR3: CASSSGGSGGYEQYF

J: TRBJ1-4
V: TRBV2
D: NA
length: 15
DNA: TGTGCCAGCAGCGGGAGGCAGGGCCGGAATGAAAAACTGTTTTTT
CDR3: CASSGRQGRNEKLFF

J: TRBJ2-1
V: TRBV4-3
D: TRBD2
length: 15
DNA: TGCGCCAGCAGCCAGGGGGGGACTAGATACAATGAGCAGTTCTTC
CDR3: CASSQGGTRYNEQFF

J: TRBJ2-5
V: TRBV7-9
D: TRBD1
length: 18
DNA: TGTGCCAGCAGCTTAGCACCCAGGGACAGATTCTACCAAGAGACCCAGTACTTC
CDR3: CASSLAPRDRFYQETQYF

J: TRBJ1-1
V: TRBV10-2
D: NA
length: 13
DNA: TGCGCCAGCAGTGGTACAGGAAGAACTGAAGCTTTCTTT
CDR3: CASSGTGRTEAFF

J: TRBJ2-1
V: TRBV25-1
D: TRBD2
length: 18
DNA: TGTGCCAGCAGTGGCCTTCCTCCGCGGGGGAGCTCCTACAATGAGCAGTTCTTC
CDR3: CASSGLPPRGSSYNEQFF

J: TRBJ2-3
V: TRBV18
D: NA
length: 15
DNA: TGTGCCAGCTCACCAAGGGACACTATCACAGATACGCAGTATTTT
CDR3: CASSPRDTITDTQYF

J: TRBJ2-1
V: TRBV6-4
D: TRBD2
length: 16
DNA: TGTGCCAGCAGTGACTCTGGAGCGGGAGGGCCTGATGAGCAGTTCTTC
CDR3: CASSDSGAGGPDEQFF

J: TRBJ1-3
V: TRBV11-2
D: TRBD1
length: 16
DNA: TGTGCCAGCAGCTTATGGGGACAGAACTCTGGAAACACCATATATTTT
CDR3: CASSLWGQNSGNTIYF

J: TRBJ1-3
V: TRBV6-5
D: TRBD1
length: 16
DNA: TGTGCCAGCAGTTACTTTCAGGGGGCTGCTGGAAACACCATATATTTT
CDR3: CASSYFQGAAGNTIYF

J: TRBJ2-3
V: TRBV27
D: TRBD2
length: 14
DNA: TGTGCCAGCAGGACTAGCGGGGGGCCAGATACGCAGTATTTT
CDR3: CASRTSGGPDTQYF

J: TRBJ2-1
V: TRBV19
D: TRBD1
length: 15
DNA: TGTGCCAGCCACCCAAACAGGGGGACCTACAATGAGCAGTTCTTC
CDR3: CASHPNRGTYNEQFF

J: TRBJ2-3
V: TRBV19
D: TRBD1
length: 15
DNA: TGTGCCAGTAGCTTGGACAGGGCCTCCACAGATACGCAGTATTTT
CDR3: CASSLDRASTDTQYF

J: TRBJ2-7
V: TRBV19
D: TRBD2
length: 14
DNA: TGTGCCAGTAGTAACGGACTAGCGGACTACGAGCAGTACTTC
CDR3: CASSNGLADYEQYF